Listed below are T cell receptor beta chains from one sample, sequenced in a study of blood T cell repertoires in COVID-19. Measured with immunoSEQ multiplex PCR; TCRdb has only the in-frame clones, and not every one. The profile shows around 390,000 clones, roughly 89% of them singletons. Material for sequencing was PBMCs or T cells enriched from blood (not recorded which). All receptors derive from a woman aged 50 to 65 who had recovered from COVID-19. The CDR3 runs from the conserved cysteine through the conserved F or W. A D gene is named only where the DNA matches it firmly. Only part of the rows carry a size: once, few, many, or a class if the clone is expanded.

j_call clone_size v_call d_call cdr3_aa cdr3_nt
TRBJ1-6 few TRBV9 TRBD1 CASSPGQNNSPLHF TGTGCCAGCAGCCCGGGACAGAATAATTCACCCCTCCACTTT
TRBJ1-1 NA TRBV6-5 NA CATISTEAFF TGTGCCACCATTTCCACTGAAGCTTTCTTT
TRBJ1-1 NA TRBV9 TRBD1 CASSATGGMNTEAFF TGTGCCAGCAGCGCGACAGGGGGTATGAACACTGAAGCTTTCTTT
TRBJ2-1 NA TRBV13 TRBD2 CASSLLTSGVPEQFF TGTGCCAGCAGCTTATTAACTAGCGGGGTGCCAGAGCAGTTCTTC
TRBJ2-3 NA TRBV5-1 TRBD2 CASSPGLAGGPADTQYF TGCGCCAGCAGCCCTGGCCTAGCGGGGGGGCCCGCAGATACGCAGTATTTT
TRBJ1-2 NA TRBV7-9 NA CASSLIRGDYGYTF TGTGCCAGCAGCTTAATTCGCGGGGACTATGGCTACACCTTC
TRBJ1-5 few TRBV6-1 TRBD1 CASSEAPTGGQPQHF TGTGCCAGCAGTGAAGCGCCGACAGGGGGTCAGCCCCAGCATTTT
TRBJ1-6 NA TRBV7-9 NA CASSSEGYNSPLHF TGTGCCAGCAGCTCGGAGGGGTATAATTCACCCCTCCACTTT
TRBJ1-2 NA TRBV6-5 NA CASNSLGFGYTF TGTGCCAGCAATTCCCTCGGGTTTGGCTACACCTTC
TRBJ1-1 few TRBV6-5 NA CASSYGRNTEAFF TGTGCCAGCAGTTACGGGAGGAACACTGAAGCTTTCTTT